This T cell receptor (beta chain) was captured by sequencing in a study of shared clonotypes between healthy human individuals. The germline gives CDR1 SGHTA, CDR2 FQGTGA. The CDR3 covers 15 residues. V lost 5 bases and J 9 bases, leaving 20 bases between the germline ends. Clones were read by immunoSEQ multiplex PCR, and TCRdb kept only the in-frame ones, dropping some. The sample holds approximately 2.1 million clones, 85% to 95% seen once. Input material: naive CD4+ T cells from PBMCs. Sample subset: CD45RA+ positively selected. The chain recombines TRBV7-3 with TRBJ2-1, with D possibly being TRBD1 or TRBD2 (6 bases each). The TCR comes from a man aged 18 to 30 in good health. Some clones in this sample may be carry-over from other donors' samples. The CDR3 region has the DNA TGTGCCAGCAGCCGGAGGGGGACTCCTGGTTTTGAGCAGTTCTTC. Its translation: CASSRRGTPGFEQFF.